This T cell receptor (beta chain) was retrieved from a study of identical twins. TCRdb analysed the 5' RACE reads with MiXCR anew, one entry per CDR3 protein. The table shows under 300,000 distinct CDR3 sequences, with about 12% occurring only once. Each donor was a healthy Caucasian. This clonotype was picked up a small number of times. These data also formed part of another study, on yellow fever vaccine responses in identical twins. That paper notes: Twin vaccine T cell responses reportedly seemed partly convergent, partly personalized.

The clonotype originates from a young woman in good health. The sequencing input was memory (CD45RO+) T cells sorted from blood.

The CDR3 bases are TGTGCCATCAGTGGGAGAGGGGGCGTAAACAGCGAGCAGTACTTC. Translating gives CAISGRGGVNSEQYF. The rearrangement links TRBV10-3 to TRBJ2-7, with 7 bases identical to TRBD1. V gave up 4 bases and J gave up 6 bases; unmatched junction bases: 12. CDR1 and CDR2 (germline): ENHRY, SYGVKD. The CDR3 contains 15 residues.